This entry describes one T cell receptor beta chain. Its antigen is not known. Trimming removed 5 bases from V and 6 bases from J; junction bases left unmatched: 11. Germline values: CDR1 SSHAT, CDR2 FNYEAQ (reference sequence). The CDR3 consists of 17 residues. Roughly 1.8 micrograms of genomic DNA from cryopreserved PBMCs went into TCR beta libraries. This specimen belongs to a study of cytotoxic CD8 clonotypes in ibrutinib-treated CLL. Produced via immunoSEQ multiplex PCR; TCRdb's table is partial and in-frame only. The repertoire holds about 6,700 clones, about 70% seen once, with more than 20% in the top ten. Study findings and constraints: Contraction or stability on treatment characterized the public clonotypes, which were uncommon.

The sequence was collected from a human donor with chronic lymphocytic leukemia. Sequencing used PBMCs, obtained before ibrutinib treatment. V usage is TRBV7-7 and J usage is TRBJ2-2; TRBD1 agrees at 11 bases. CDR3 residues: CASSPLPDRGLPGELFF. In DNA, the CDR3 is TGTGCCAGCAGCCCTCTTCCGGACAGGGGGCTTCCCGGGGAGCTGTTTTTT.